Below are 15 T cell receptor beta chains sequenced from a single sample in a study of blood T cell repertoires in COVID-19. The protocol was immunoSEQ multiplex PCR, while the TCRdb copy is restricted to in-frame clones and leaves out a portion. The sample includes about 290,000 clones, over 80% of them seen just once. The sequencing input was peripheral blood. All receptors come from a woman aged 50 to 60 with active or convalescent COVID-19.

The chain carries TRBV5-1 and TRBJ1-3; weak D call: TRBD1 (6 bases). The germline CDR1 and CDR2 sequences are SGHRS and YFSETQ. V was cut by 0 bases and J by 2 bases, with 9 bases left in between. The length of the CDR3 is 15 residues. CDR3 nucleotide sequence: TGCGCCAGCAGCTTGGTGCCAGGGGCTGGAAACACCATATATTTT. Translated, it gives CASSLVPGAGNTIYF.

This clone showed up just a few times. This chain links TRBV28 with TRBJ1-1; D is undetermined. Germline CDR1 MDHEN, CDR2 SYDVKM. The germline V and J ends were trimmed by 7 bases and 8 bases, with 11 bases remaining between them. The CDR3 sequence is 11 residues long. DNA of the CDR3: TGTGCCAGCACCGACGGGAGCGAAGCTTTCTTT. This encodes CASTDGSEAFF.

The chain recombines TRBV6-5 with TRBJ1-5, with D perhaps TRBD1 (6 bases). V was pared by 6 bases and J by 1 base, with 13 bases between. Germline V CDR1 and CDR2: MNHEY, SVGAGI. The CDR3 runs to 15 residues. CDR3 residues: CASSKGQISNQPQHF. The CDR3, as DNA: TGTGCCAGCAGCAAAGGACAGATCAGCAATCAGCCCCAGCATTTT.

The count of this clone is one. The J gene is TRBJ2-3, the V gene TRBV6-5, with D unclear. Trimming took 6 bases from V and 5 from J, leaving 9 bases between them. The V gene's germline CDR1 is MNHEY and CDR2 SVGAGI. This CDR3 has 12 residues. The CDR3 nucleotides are TGTGCCAGCAGCCTATCGAGAGATACGCAGTATTTT. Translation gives CASSLSRDTQYF.

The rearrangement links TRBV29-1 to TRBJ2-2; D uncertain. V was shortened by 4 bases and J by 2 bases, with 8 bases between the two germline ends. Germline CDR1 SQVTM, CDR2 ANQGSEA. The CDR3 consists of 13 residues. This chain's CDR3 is CSVALPNTGELFF. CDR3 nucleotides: TGCAGCGTTGCCCTACCAAACACCGGGGAGCTGTTTTTT.

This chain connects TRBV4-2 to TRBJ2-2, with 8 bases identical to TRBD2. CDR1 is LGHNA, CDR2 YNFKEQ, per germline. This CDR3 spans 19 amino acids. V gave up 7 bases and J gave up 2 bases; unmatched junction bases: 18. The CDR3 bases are TGTGCCAGCACCCCCAAGAGGGCAATAGCGGGACATAACACCGGGGAGCTGTTTTTT. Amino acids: CASTPKRAIAGHNTGELFF.

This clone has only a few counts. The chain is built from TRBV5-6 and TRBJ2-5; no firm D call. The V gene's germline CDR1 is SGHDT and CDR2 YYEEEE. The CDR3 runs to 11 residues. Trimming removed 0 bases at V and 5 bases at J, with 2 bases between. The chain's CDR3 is CASSLAETQYF. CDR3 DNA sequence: TGTGCCAGCAGCTTGGCGGAGACCCAGTACTTC.

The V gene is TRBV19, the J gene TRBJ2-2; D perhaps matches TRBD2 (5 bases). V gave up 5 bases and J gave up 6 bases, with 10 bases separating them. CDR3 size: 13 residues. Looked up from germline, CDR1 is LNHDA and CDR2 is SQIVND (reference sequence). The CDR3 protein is CASSDERAGELFF. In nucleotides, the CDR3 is TGTGCCAGTAGTGATGAGAGGGCCGGGGAGCTGTTTTTT.

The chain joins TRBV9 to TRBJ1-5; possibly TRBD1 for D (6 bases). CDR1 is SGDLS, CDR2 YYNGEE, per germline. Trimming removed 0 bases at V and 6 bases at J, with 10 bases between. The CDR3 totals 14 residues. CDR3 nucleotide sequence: TGTGCCAGCAGCGTAGAGGGGGTCGGTCAGCCCCAGCATTTT. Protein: CASSVEGVGQPQHF. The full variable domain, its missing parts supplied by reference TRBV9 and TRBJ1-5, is DSGVTQTPKHLITATGQRVTLRCSPRSGDLSVYWYQQSLDQGLQFLIQYYNGEERAKGNILERFSAQQFPDLHSELNLSSLELGDSALYFCASSVEGVGQPQHFGDGTRLSIL.

The CDR3 protein is CASSLVADTQYF. In nucleotides, the CDR3 is TGTGCCAGCAGCTTGGTAGCAGATACGCAGTATTTT. V gene TRBV5-5 combines with J gene TRBJ2-3; D uncertain. This CDR3 region has 12 residues. Germline assignment: CDR1 SGHKS and CDR2 YYEKEE (reference sequence). V lost 0 bases and J 4 bases, leaving 3 bases between the germline ends. Full variable domain (rest looked up from reference TRBV5-5 and TRBJ2-3): DAGVTQSPTHLIKTRGQQVTLRCSPISGHKSVSWYQQVLGQGPQFIFQYYEKEERGRGNFPDRFSARQFPNYSSELNVNALLLGDSALYLCASSLVADTQYFGPGTRLTVL.

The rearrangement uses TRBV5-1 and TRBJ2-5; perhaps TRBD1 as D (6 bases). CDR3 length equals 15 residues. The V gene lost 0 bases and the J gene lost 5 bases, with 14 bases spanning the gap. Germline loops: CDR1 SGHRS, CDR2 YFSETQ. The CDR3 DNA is TGCGCCAGCAGCTTGGTTAACAGGGTTCGCGAGACCCAGTACTTC. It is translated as CASSLVNRVRETQYF.

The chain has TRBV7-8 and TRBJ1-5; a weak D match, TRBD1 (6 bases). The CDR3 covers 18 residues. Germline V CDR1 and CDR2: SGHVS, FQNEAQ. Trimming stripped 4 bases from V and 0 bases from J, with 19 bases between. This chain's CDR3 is CASSSEPRDTYSNQPQHF. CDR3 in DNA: TGTGCCAGCAGCTCGGAACCGAGGGACACCTATAGCAATCAGCCCCAGCATTTT.

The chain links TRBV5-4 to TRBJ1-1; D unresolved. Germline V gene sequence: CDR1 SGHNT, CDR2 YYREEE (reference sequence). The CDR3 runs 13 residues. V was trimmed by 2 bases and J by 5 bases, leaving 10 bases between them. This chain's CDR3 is CASSFGLTTEAFF. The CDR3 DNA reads TGTGCCAGCAGCTTCGGACTAACTACTGAAGCTTTCTTT. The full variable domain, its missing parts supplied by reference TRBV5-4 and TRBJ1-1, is ETGVTQSPTHLIKTRGQQVTLRCSSQSGHNTVSWYQQALGQGPQFIFQYYREEENGRGNFPPRFSGLQFPNYSSELNVNALELDDSALYLCASSFGLTTEAFFGQGTRLTVV.

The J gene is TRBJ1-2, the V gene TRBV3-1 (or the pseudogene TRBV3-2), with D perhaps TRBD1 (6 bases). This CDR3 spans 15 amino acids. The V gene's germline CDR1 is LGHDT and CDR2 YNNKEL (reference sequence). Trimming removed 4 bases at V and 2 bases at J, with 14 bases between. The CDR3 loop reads CASSPSDRLNYGYTF. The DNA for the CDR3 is TGTGCCAGCAGCCCCTCAGACAGGCTAAACTATGGCTACACCTTC.

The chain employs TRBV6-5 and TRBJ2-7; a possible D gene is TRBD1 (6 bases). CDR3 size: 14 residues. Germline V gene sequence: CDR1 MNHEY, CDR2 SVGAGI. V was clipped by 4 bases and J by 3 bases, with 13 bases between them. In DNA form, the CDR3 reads TGTGCCAGCAGTTTGGGCAGGGGTGTCTACGAGCAGTACTTC. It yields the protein CASSLGRGVYEQYF.